The 32 T cell receptor beta chains below were found in one sample sequenced in a study of cytomegalovirus exposure and HLA in healthy donors. PCR used 60 Vbeta primers and 13 Jbeta primers. TCRdb keeps only in-frame clones here, not all; method: immunoSEQ multiplex PCR. This sample has about 190,000 clones, with about 81% found just once. Input material: PBMCs. These receptors were taken from a man aged 25-45 years in good health and CMV-seropositive.

This chain joins TRBV19 and TRBJ1-1, with a tentative D call TRBD1 (6 bases). Trimming removed 2 bases at V and 6 bases at J, with 10 bases between. Germline V lookup: CDR1 LNHDA, CDR2 SQIVND (reference sequence). The CDR3 has 13 residues. The CDR3 DNA sequence: TGTGCCAGTAGTATAAGACAGGTGGCTGAAGCTTTCTTT. This codes for CASSIRQVAEAFF.

The chain combines TRBV5-4 with TRBJ2-7, with TRBD2 identical over 11 bases. V shed 3 bases, J shed 4 bases, and the junction held 3 bases outside the gene matches. The CDR3 contains 14 residues. CDR1 is SGHNT and CDR2 is YYREEE in the germline V gene (reference sequence). The CDR3 reads CASSYSGRVYEQYF. As DNA, the CDR3 is TGTGCCAGCAGCTATAGCGGGAGGGTGTACGAGCAGTACTTC. Full variable domain (missing parts from reference TRBV5-4 and TRBJ2-7): ETGVTQSPTHLIKTRGQQVTLRCSSQSGHNTVSWYQQALGQGPQFIFQYYREEENGRGNFPPRFSGLQFPNYSSELNVNALELDDSALYLCASSYSGRVYEQYFGPGTRLTVT.

The chain joins TRBV4-1 to TRBJ2-1; TRBD1 might be the D (6 bases). Germline CDR1 and CDR2: MGHRA and YSYEKL. This CDR3 spans 14 amino acids. The V end lost 5 bases, the J end lost 9 bases, and 17 bases lay between the germline ends. The CDR3 region is CASSSQGKGIEQFF. The DNA for the CDR3 is TGCGCCAGCAGCTCACAGGGAAAAGGTATTGAGCAGTTCTTC.

J is TRBJ2-1 and V is TRBV6-1; D remains unclear. CDR3 length: 14 amino acids. Trimming pared 3 bases from V and 4 bases from J, leaving 10 bases between. Germline-derived CDR1 and CDR2 are MNHNS and SASEGT. The CDR3 reads CASSERAYYNEQFF. The DNA of the CDR3 is TGTGCCAGCAGTGAGCGCGCATATTACAATGAGCAGTTCTTC.

The CDR3 is CASSAVGGYSYNEQFF. The CDR3 DNA follows: TGTGCCAGCAGCGCGGTGGGGGGATATTCATACAATGAGCAGTTCTTC. The chain links TRBV5-4 to TRBJ2-1; the D gene is possibly TRBD2 (6 bases). The CDR3 sequence is 16 residues long. The germline gives CDR1 SGHNT, CDR2 YYREEE (reference sequence). V lost 4 bases and J lost 4, with 18 bases in between.

The chain is built from TRBV6-4 and TRBJ1-6; 7 bases match TRBD1. V trimming: 5 bases; J trimming: 10 bases; junction bases outside the gene matches: 5. The length of the CDR3 is 13 residues. Germline CDR1 MRHNA, CDR2 SNTAGT. The CDR3 DNA reads as TGTGCCAGCAGTCGACAGGGTAACTCACCCCTCCACTTT. As protein: CASSRQGNSPLHF.

This clone was counted a single time. V is TRBV30 and J is TRBJ1-1; no reliable D call. CDR3 size: 15 residues. V was clipped by 2 bases and J by 0 bases, with 13 bases between them. Germline CDR1 and CDR2: GTSNPN and SVGIG (reference sequence). CDR3 coding DNA: TGTGCCTGGAGTATGCGGCCAGTAGTGAACACTGAAGCTTTCTTT. It yields the protein CAWSMRPVVNTEAFF.

This clone turned up a few times. The chain uses TRBV5-5 and TRBJ2-7; D not resolved. Germline loops: CDR1 SGHKS, CDR2 YYEKEE (reference sequence). Deletions cut 1 base from V and 12 bases from J, with 14 bases between. The CDR3 sequence is 12 residues long. The CDR3 bases are TGTGCCAGCAGCTTGTCCTTTGGGCTGGGGTACTTC. Translated: CASSLSFGLGYF. Combining the CDR3 with reference TRBV5-5 and TRBJ2-7 gives the whole variable domain DAGVTQSPTHLIKTRGQQVTLRCSPISGHKSVSWYQQVLGQGPQFIFQYYEKEERGRGNFPDRFSARQFPNYSSELNVNALLLGDSALYLCASSLSFGLGYFGPGTRLTVT.

CDR3 residues: CASSPPHAVNTIYF. In DNA, the CDR3 is TGTGCCAGCTCACCACCGCATGCGGTTAACACCATATATTTT. The chain links TRBV18 to TRBJ1-3; D gene uncertain. Germline V gene sequence: CDR1 KGHSH, CDR2 LQKENI. Trimming removed 0 bases at V and 7 bases at J, with 10 bases between. The CDR3 extends over 14 amino acids.

The chain links TRBV18 to TRBJ1-5; weak D call: TRBD1 (5 bases). V shed 1 base and J shed 6 bases, with 13 bases lying between them. Germline V gene lookup returns CDR1 KGHSH and CDR2 LQKENI. The CDR3 totals 15 residues. CDR3 sequence: CASSPRQADSQPQHF. In DNA, the CDR3 is TGTGCCAGCTCACCACGTCAGGCCGACAGTCAGCCCCAGCATTTT.

This clone was observed a handful of times. This chain connects TRBV28 to TRBJ2-1; 9 bases are a match to TRBD1. The CDR3 has 15 residues. Germline CDR1 is MDHEN and CDR2 is SYDVKM. J was trimmed by 2 bases and V by 8 bases; bases with no gene match: 7. CDR3 DNA: TGTGCCAGCGGCCCGGGACAGGGAACCTACAATGAGCAGTTCTTC. Amino acid sequence: CASGPGQGTYNEQFF.

This clone was observed once. The CDR3 region has the DNA TGTGCCAGCAGCGCTTCCGACAGTACCCACCAGCCCCAGCATTTT. The encoded protein is CASSASDSTHQPQHF. V usage is TRBV9 and J usage is TRBJ1-5, with D possibly matching TRBD1 (5 bases). Germline V gives CDR1 SGDLS, CDR2 YYNGEE. The CDR3 is 15 amino acids. V was pared by 3 bases and J by 7 bases, with 17 bases between.

A few counts support this clone. Here the CDR3 reads CASKATSGRGETQYF. DNA for the CDR3: TGTGCCAGTAAAGCGACTAGCGGGAGAGGAGAGACCCAGTACTTC. The V gene is TRBV19, the J gene TRBJ2-5; the match to TRBD2 covers 12 bases. Trimming at V came to 7 bases and at J to 4 bases, leaving 7 bases not matched to a gene. The CDR3 consists of 15 residues. Germline-derived CDR1 and CDR2 are LNHDA and SQIVND (reference sequence).

The gene calls are TRBV5-4 and TRBJ2-2; D not certain. The germline V gene has CDR1 SGHNT and CDR2 YYREEE (reference sequence). V shed 4 bases and J shed 3 bases, with 16 bases lying between them. The CDR3 has 16 amino acids. The CDR3 protein is CASSVGDAADTGELFF. In DNA form, the CDR3 reads TGTGCCAGCAGCGTGGGCGACGCGGCTGACACCGGGGAGCTGTTTTTT.

This clone has only a few counts. J is TRBJ2-5 and V is TRBV6-5; TRBD1 aligns across 12 bases. Trimming at V came to 5 bases and at J to 4 bases, leaving 5 bases not matched to a gene. The CDR3 has 15 residues. In germline, CDR1 is MNHEY, CDR2 SVGAGI. This chain's CDR3 is CASSRGQGARETQYF. The CDR3 nucleotides read TGTGCCAGCAGTAGGGGACAGGGGGCGCGAGAGACCCAGTACTTC.

The chain employs TRBV7-2 and TRBJ1-2; 11 nucleotides line up with TRBD1. The junction had 7 bases not matched to a gene; V was cut back by 3 bases and J by 4 bases. This CDR3 contains 16 residues. CDR1 is SGHTA, CDR2 FQGNSA, per germline. The DNA of the CDR3 is TGTGCCAGCAGCTTTGGACAGGGGGCCCTCTTCTATGGCTACACCTTC. The encoded protein is CASSFGQGALFYGYTF.

This clone was seen just once. The chain carries TRBV14 and TRBJ1-4; a weak D match, TRBD1 (5 bases). CDR3 length equals 14 residues. Looked up from germline, CDR1 is SGHDN and CDR2 is FVKESK. Trimming left V 6 bases short and J 7 bases short, with 15 bases between. DNA of the CDR3: TGTGCCAGCAGTCTGGGGGGGTTGTGTGAAAAACTGTTTTTT. Translated: CASSLGGLCEKLFF.

The chain links TRBV28 to TRBJ2-3; 8 positions match TRBD2. Germline V gene sequence: CDR1 MDHEN, CDR2 SYDVKM. The CDR3 has 15 residues. V lost 1 base to trimming and J lost 2 bases; unmatched junction nucleotides: 2. DNA for the CDR3: TGTGCCAGCAGTTTATCCGGGGGGGTCACAGATACGCAGTATTTT. Translation: CASSLSGGVTDTQYF. Full variable domain (remainder filled in from reference TRBV28 and TRBJ2-3): DVKVTQSSRYLVKRTGEKVFLECVQDMDHENMFWYRQDPGLGLRLIYFSYDVKMKEKGDIPEGYSVSREKKERFSLILESASTNQTSMYLCASSLSGGVTDTQYFGPGTRLTVL.

V and J are TRBV4-1 and TRBJ2-5, with D tentatively TRBD1 (5 bases). V shed 5 bases and J shed 6 bases, with 16 bases lying between them. The CDR3 covers 14 residues. Germline loops: CDR1 MGHRA, CDR2 YSYEKL. DNA for the CDR3: TGCGCCAGCAGCACCGGGCCGAGACAGAAGACCCAGTACTTC. It is translated as CASSTGPRQKTQYF.

This clone was found a few times. V usage is TRBV13 and J usage is TRBJ2-3; 12 nucleotides align to TRBD2. The CDR3 covers 17 residues. The germline CDR1 and CDR2 sequences are PRHDT and FYEKMQ (reference sequence). V lost 4 bases and J lost 5; bases outside the gene matches: 10. The CDR3 sequence is CASSSTLAGGPGDTQYF. DNA of the CDR3: TGTGCCAGCAGCTCCACCCTAGCGGGGGGGCCTGGAGATACGCAGTATTTT.

The table lists this clone with a few counts. The chain carries TRBV2 and TRBJ1-1, with a weak D call TRBD1 (5 bases). The CDR3 sequence is 17 residues long. The germline gives CDR1 SNHLY, CDR2 FYNNEI. Between the trimmed V and J ends, which lost 1 base and 0 bases, there was a span of 15 bases. DNA for the CDR3: TGTGCCAGCAGTGAAGTCGGGCAGGGTTACATGAACACTGAAGCTTTCTTT. Translation gives CASSEVGQGYMNTEAFF.

CDR3 coding DNA: TGTGCCAGCAGCGCCGGGAGGGGTAATGAGCAGTTCTTC. Translating gives CASSAGRGNEQFF. The V and J genes are TRBV9 and TRBJ2-1; TRBD2 agrees at 8 bases. V lost 3 bases to trimming and J lost 7 bases; unmatched junction nucleotides: 3. The CDR3 has 13 residues. CDR1 is SGDLS, CDR2 YYNGEE, per germline.

This chain connects TRBV5-4 to TRBJ2-5, with 10 positions matching TRBD2. The germline V gene encodes CDR1 SGHNT and CDR2 YYREEE (reference sequence). This CDR3 region has 16 residues. After removal of 4 bases from V and 4 bases from J, the junction contained 10 bases not matched to a gene. As DNA, the CDR3 is TGTGCCAGCAGCCCTACTAGCGGGGAGGGGCCAGAGACCCAGTACTTC. Its protein product is CASSPTSGEGPETQYF.

This rearrangement joins TRBV27 to TRBJ2-7; weak D call: TRBD1 (6 bases). This CDR3 has 14 amino acids. V was trimmed by 4 bases and J by 6 bases, leaving 16 bases between them. Germline CDR1 is MNHEY and CDR2 is SMNVEV (reference sequence). The CDR3, as DNA: TGTGCCAGCAGTTGGGACACTGCCGGAGGCGAGCAGTACTTC. This sequence encodes CASSWDTAGGEQYF.

The chain couples TRBV7-3 to TRBJ2-2, with a possible D match to TRBD1 (6 bases). The V end was cut by 6 bases, the J end by 2 bases, with 13 bases between. The CDR3 has 15 amino acids. CDR1 SGHTA and CDR2 FQGTGA come from the germline V gene. The CDR3 is CASRKDRRNTGELFF. In DNA form, the CDR3 reads TGTGCCAGCAGAAAGGACAGAAGAAACACCGGGGAGCTGTTTTTT.

The V gene is TRBV5-1, the J gene TRBJ2-3; D is possibly TRBD1 (6 bases). Germline V gives CDR1 SGHRS, CDR2 YFSETQ. The ends were cut back, 3 bases at V and 4 bases at J, with 6 bases in the middle. The CDR3 length is 12 residues. The CDR3 is CASSWTADTQYF. The CDR3 DNA is TGCGCCAGCAGCTGGACAGCAGATACGCAGTATTTT.

The chain carries TRBV12-5 and TRBJ1-1; 9 nucleotides agree with TRBD1. After removal of 5 bases from V and 4 bases from J, the junction contained 8 bases not matched to a gene. Germline CDR1 LGHNT, CDR2 FRNRAP. The length of the CDR3 is 15 residues. The CDR3 is CASGALQGAGTEAFF. Here the CDR3 DNA reads TGTGCTAGTGGTGCCTTACAGGGGGCAGGCACTGAAGCTTTCTTT.

CDR3 coding DNA: TGTGCCAGCAGCGTAGACGCGGGAGGGTTCCAAGAGACCCAGTACTTC. Its translation: CASSVDAGGFQETQYF. The gene calls are TRBV9 and TRBJ2-5; TRBD2 matches 9 bases. Germline V gives CDR1 SGDLS, CDR2 YYNGEE. CDR3 length: 16 residues. V was clipped by 0 bases and J by 1 base; unmatched bases: 4.

This clone was counted only a few times. V is TRBV10-3 and J is TRBJ1-4; tentative D call: TRBD1 (6 bases). The CDR3 loop spans 13 amino acids. V lost 6 bases and J lost 6, with 11 bases in between. Germline assignment: CDR1 ENHRY and CDR2 SYGVKD. For the CDR3, the DNA is TGTGCCATCAGAGCACGACAGGATGAAAAACTGTTTTTT. It is translated as CAIRARQDEKLFF.

V is TRBV11-2 and J is TRBJ2-3; 15 bases fit TRBD2. CDR1 SGHAT and CDR2 FQNNGV come from the germline V gene. This CDR3 is 17 amino acids long. The V segment lost 5 bases and the J segment 2 bases; nucleotides outside the gene matches: 5. For the CDR3, the DNA is TGTGCCAGCAGCCCATGGACTAGCGGGAGGGCCACAGATACGCAGTATTTT. Encoded protein: CASSPWTSGRATDTQYF.

V is TRBV2 and J is TRBJ1-2; possible D gene TRBD1, 5 bases. In germline, CDR1 is SNHLY, CDR2 FYNNEI. The CDR3 is 13 amino acids. V was clipped by 8 bases and J by 2 bases, with 12 bases between them. In DNA form, the CDR3 reads TGTGCCAGCTCAACAGGCGGAAACTATGGCTACACCTTC. Protein: CASSTGGNYGYTF. Drawing the rest from reference TRBV2 and TRBJ1-2, the complete variable domain is EPEVTQTPSHQVTQMGQEVILRCVPISNHLYFYWYRQILGQKVEFLVSFYNNEISEKSEIFDDQFSVERPDGSNFTLKIRSTKLEDSAMYFCASSTGGNYGYTFGSGTRLTVV.

The CDR3 sequence: CASSQDAVLVTEAFF. The CDR3 region has the DNA TGCGCCAGCAGCCAAGATGCGGTTTTGGTGACTGAAGCTTTCTTT. The V gene is TRBV4-1, the J gene TRBJ1-1; D is unresolved. The germline V gene has CDR1 MGHRA and CDR2 YSYEKL. V lost 0 bases and J 5 bases, leaving 13 bases between the germline ends. The CDR3 loop spans 15 amino acids.